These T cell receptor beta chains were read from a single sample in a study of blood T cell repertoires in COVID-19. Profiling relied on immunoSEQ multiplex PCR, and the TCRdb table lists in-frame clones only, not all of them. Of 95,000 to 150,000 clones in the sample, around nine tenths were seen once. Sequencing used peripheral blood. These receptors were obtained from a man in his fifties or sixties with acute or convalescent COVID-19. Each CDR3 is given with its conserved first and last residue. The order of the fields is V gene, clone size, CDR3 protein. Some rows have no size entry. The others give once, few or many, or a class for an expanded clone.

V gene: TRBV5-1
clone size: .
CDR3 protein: CASSATGAYNSPLHF

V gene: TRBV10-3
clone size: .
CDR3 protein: CAISGSAGVINEQFF

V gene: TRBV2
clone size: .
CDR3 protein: CASEQGGSSPLHF

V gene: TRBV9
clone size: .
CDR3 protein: CASSVAGEAYNEQFF

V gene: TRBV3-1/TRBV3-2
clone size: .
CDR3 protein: CASSQELAGVGYNEQFF

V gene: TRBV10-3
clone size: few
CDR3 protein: CAISDRTDTQYF

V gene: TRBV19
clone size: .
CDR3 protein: CASSTHSGQLNEKLFF

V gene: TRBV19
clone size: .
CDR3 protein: CASSLAGGDSYEQYF

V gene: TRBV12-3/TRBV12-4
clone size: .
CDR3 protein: CASTKRTDTQYF

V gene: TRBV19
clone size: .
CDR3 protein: CAGWSGGNQPQHF

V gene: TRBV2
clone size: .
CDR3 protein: CASKVSSGNNEQFF

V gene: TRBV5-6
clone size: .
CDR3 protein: CASSLGEVRRGTGELFF

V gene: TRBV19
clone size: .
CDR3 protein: CASSDRALQPQHF

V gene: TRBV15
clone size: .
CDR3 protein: CATSTPPGWGYTF

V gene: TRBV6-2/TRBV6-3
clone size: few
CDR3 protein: CASSPAGGRDEQFF

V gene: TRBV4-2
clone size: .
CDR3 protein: CASSQGHTGGGSYNEQFF

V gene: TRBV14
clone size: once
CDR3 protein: CASKPPSLRRPKNIQYF

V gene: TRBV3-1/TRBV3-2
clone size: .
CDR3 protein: CASSRTTYSRSQETQYF

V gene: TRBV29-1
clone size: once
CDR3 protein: CSDGTGGDTEAFF

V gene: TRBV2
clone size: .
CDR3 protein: CATRGGYSYEQYF

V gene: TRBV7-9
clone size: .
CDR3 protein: CASSLLAGFYEQYF

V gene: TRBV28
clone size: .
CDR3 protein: CASTLRSSYGYTF

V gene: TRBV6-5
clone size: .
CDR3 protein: CATEASGTDTQYF

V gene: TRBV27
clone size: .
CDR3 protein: CASSRDRDNSPLHF

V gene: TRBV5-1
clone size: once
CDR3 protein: CASADTGGLAGADTQYF

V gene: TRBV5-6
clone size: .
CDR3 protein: CASSSTGRTEAFF

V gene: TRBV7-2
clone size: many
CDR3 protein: CASSELEFGADTQYF

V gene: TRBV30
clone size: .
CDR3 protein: CAWKLSGTNYGYTF

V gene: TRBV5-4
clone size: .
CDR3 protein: CASSSGGGGWTGELFF

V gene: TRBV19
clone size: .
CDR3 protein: CASRTGTSLLPLHF

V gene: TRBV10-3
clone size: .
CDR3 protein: CAIQGGLAAYEQYF

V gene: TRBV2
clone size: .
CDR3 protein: CASSAGKNIQYF

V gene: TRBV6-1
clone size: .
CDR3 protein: CASSEARASGRDEQFF

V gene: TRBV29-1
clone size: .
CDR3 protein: CSVEELTRPYEQYF

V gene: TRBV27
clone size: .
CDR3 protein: CASSSTTGGGYTF

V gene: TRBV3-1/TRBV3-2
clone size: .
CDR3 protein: CASSPWTTSPHEQYF

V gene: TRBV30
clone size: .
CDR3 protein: CAWSYGLGEQFF

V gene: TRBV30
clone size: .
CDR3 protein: CAWRRQGGNQPQHF

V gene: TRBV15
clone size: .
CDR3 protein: CATSTGTTQYF

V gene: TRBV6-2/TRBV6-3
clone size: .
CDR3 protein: CASSPAAGTGSNQPQHF

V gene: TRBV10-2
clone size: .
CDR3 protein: CASSEIRDKTYEQYF

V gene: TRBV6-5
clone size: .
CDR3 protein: CASSSPGQGAYEQYF

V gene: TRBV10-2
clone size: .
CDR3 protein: CASSDSNYGYTF

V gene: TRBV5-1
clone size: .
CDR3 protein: CATKGDRRNTEAFF

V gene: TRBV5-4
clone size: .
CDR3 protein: CASSRGLADSSTDTQYF

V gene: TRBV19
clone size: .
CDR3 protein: CASSIVAGSYGYTF

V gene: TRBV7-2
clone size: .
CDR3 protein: CASSPRTGGRTEAFF

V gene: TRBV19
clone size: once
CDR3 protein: CASSDPTGGVYGYTF

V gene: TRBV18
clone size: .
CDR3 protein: CASSPRAIGEQFF

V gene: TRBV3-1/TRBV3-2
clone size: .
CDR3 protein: CASSQAGAGGATIYNEQFF

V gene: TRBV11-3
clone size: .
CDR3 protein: CASSSPRTARANYGYTF

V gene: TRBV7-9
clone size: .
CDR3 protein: CASSLVTGEYGYTF

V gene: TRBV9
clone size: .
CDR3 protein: CASSVGGTSSDEQYF

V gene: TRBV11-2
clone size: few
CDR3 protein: CASSLGTSGSTYNEQFF

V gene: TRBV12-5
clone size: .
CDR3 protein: CASGLGLAGDEQFF

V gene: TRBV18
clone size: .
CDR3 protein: CASSPSPVMNSPLHF